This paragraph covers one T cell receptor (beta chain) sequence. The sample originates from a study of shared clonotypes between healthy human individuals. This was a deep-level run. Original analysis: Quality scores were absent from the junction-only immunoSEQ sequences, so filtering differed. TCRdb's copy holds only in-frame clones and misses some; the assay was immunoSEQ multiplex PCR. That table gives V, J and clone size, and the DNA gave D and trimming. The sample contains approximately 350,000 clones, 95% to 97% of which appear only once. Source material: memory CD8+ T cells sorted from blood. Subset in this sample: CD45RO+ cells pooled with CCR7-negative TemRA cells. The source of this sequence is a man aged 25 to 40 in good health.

The CDR3 DNA follows: TGTGCCAGCTCACCACGGGACAGCTCCTACGAGCAGTACTTC. Translation gives CASSPRDSSYEQYF. The rearrangement uses TRBV18 and TRBJ2-7; 7 nucleotides align to TRBD1. Germline loops: CDR1 KGHSH, CDR2 LQKENI. The V and J ends lost 1 base and 0 bases, in that order; junction bases with no gene match: 0. This CDR3 comprises 14 residues.